This T cell receptor (beta chain) was sequenced for a study of blood T cells in healthy people across ages. For the second PCR, which ran for 7 to 11 cycles, a sample-barcoded 5' primer and a J-beta primer mix were used. In TCRdb, the 5' RACE reads were re-called with MiXCR into one record per CDR3 protein. This sample has over 950,000 distinct CDR3 sequences, with roughly half found just once. The CDR3 has 15 residues. Germline V lookup: CDR1 SGDLS, CDR2 YYNGEE. V dropped 4 bases and J dropped 4; count of bases not matched to a gene: 8. The clonotype was recovered from a woman in her sixties in good health. This sequence joins TRBV9 and TRBJ2-7; TRBD2 aligns across 10 bases. The sequencing sample was made of blood. This CDR3 reads CASSPRRTSGYEQYF. As DNA, the CDR3 is TGTGCCAGCAGCCCACGCCGGACTAGCGGATACGAGCAGTACTTC.